What follows are 16 T cell receptor beta chains derived from one specimen sequenced in a study of CD8 T cells in Susac syndrome. Random hexamers were used to reverse transcribe the RNA input (about 0.5 to 1 ug). From the immunoSEQ multiplex PCR reads, TCRdb called clonotypes with MiXCR, one entry per CDR3 protein. The sample holds about 200,000 distinct CDR3 sequences, roughly 92% seen once. Source material: CD8+ T cells from PBMCs. These receptors were collected from a human donor with multiple sclerosis.

The chain's CDR3 is CASSQGLSIYYEQYF. CDR3 DNA: TGTGCCAGCAGCCAAGGTCTCTCTATCTACTACGAGCAGTACTTC. The chain recombines TRBV14 with TRBJ2-7; D is uncertain. Between the trimmed V and J ends, which lost 1 base and 3 bases, there was a span of 13 bases. CDR3 length: 15 amino acids. Looked up from germline, CDR1 is SGHDN and CDR2 is FVKESK.

The chain has TRBV4-3 and TRBJ2-7, with D hard to call. CDR1 LGHNA and CDR2 YSLEER come from the germline V gene. CDR3 length: 15 amino acids. The V gene lost 0 bases and the J gene lost 4 bases, with 13 bases spanning the gap. CDR3 DNA sequence: TGCGCCAGCAGCCAAGAGATAGTAGCCGTTTACGAGCAGTACTTC. It specifies CASSQEIVAVYEQYF.

This clonotype was found once. The rearrangement joins TRBV27 to TRBJ1-5; D perhaps matches TRBD1 (5 bases). This CDR3 has 14 amino acids. The V and J ends lost 2 bases and 2 bases respectively, with 7 bases between them. Looked up from germline, CDR1 is MNHEY and CDR2 is SMNVEV (reference sequence). DNA of the CDR3: TGTGCCAGCAGTTTAAGGGGAGGCAATCAGCCCCAGCATTTT. Encoded protein: CASSLRGGNQPQHF.

CDR3: CASSRLEESQYF. The CDR3 DNA sequence: TGTGCCAGCAGTCGTCTAGAGGAAAGTCAGTATTTT. This rearrangement joins TRBV2 to TRBJ2-3; D is unclear. Trimming cost V 5 bases and J 12 bases, with 15 bases left between them. Germline CDR1 and CDR2: SNHLY and FYNNEI. The CDR3 sequence is 12 residues long.

Worth noting for this clonotype: The junction and the germline gene differ at one end; a read error may be behind it. In nucleotides, the CDR3 is TGTGCCAGCGGTTTGCGGGAGTCCATATACACCGGGGAGCTGTTTTTT. Amino acid sequence: CASGLRESIYTGELFF. V is TRBV27 and J is TRBJ2-2, with TRBD2 identical over 7 bases. The CDR3 covers 16 residues. Germline-derived CDR1 and CDR2 are MNHEY and SMNVEV (reference sequence).

J is TRBJ2-1 and V is TRBV23-1, with 9 bases lining up with TRBD2. Being an ORF, TRBV23-1 has a function that is uncertain. This CDR3 comprises 16 residues. The V and J ends lost 0 bases and 4 bases, in that order; junction bases with no gene match: 4. The CDR3 reads CASSQSRLAGYNEQFF. DNA of the CDR3: TGCGCCAGCAGTCAATCCAGGCTAGCGGGGTACAATGAGCAGTTCTTC.

The gene calls are TRBV6-2 or TRBV6-3 and TRBJ2-7, with D hard to call. CDR1 and CDR2 (germline): MNHEY, SVGEGT. Trimming stripped 2 bases from V and 7 bases from J, with 9 bases between. The CDR3 consists of 12 residues. This CDR3 is CASSYPVGEQYF. The CDR3 DNA reads TGTGCCAGCAGTTACCCGGTGGGAGAGCAGTACTTC.

V is TRBV5-6 and J is TRBJ2-2; D is possibly TRBD2 (6 bases). Trimming cost V 0 bases and J 4 bases, with 10 bases left between them. Germline assignment: CDR1 SGHDT and CDR2 YYEEEE. This CDR3 is 15 amino acids long. CDR3 nucleotide sequence: TGTGCCAGCAGCTTGGTTCCGGGAGCCACCGGGGAGCTGTTTTTT. Translating gives CASSLVPGATGELFF.

The chain combines TRBV13 with TRBJ2-1; possibly TRBD2 for D (7 bases). This CDR3 has 14 residues. Trimming shortened V by 0 bases and J by 6 bases, and 9 bases separated the two germline ends. Germline CDR1 is PRHDT and CDR2 is FYEKMQ (reference sequence). The CDR3 is CASSLGRGRNEQFF. The CDR3 coding sequence is TGTGCCAGCAGCTTAGGGCGGGGGCGCAATGAGCAGTTCTTC.

The genes are TRBV19 and TRBJ1-5, with D tentatively TRBD1 (5 bases). The V and J ends lost 3 bases and 4 bases respectively, with 13 bases between them. CDR1 is LNHDA and CDR2 is SQIVND in the germline V gene (reference sequence). The CDR3 has 15 residues. The DNA for the CDR3 is TGTGCCAGTAGTATCACCGGGGGAGGGAATCAGCCCCAGCATTTT. As protein: CASSITGGGNQPQHF.

In regard to this clonotype: A read error may produce the germline difference seen at one junction end. The V and J genes are TRBV7-7 and TRBJ2-1, with D possibly TRBD2 on 6 matching bases. The germline gives CDR1 SSHAT, CDR2 FNYEAQ (reference sequence). CDR3 size: 13 residues. CDR3 coding DNA: TGTGCTAGCAGCTCCCACCGGGACTCTGAGCAGTTCTTC. Amino acids: CASSSHRDSEQFF.

The J gene is TRBJ2-1, the V gene TRBV24-1; 12 nucleotides agree with TRBD2. Trimming at V came to 4 bases and at J to 7 bases, leaving 7 bases not matched to a gene. The CDR3 length is 16 residues. The germline V gene encodes CDR1 KGHDR and CDR2 SFDVKD. CDR3 in DNA: TGTGCCACCAGTGAGAACCTAGCGGGAGGGCCGAATGAGCAGTTCTTC. Translation gives CATSENLAGGPNEQFF.

The rearrangement uses TRBV9 and TRBJ2-5; maybe TRBD1 (6 bases). In germline, CDR1 is SGDLS, CDR2 YYNGEE. V gave up 3 bases and J gave up 1 base, with 10 bases separating them. The CDR3 has 14 residues. This CDR3 reads CASSGGGSQETQYF. The CDR3 DNA reads TGTGCCAGCAGCGGTGGGGGCAGCCAAGAGACCCAGTACTTC.

The chain links TRBV12-3 or TRBV12-4 to TRBJ2-5, with D maybe TRBD2 (5 bases). V lost 6 bases and J lost 5, with 16 bases in between. The CDR3 runs 14 residues. The CDR3 sequence is CASSLLGVYETQYF. The CDR3 DNA reads TGTGCCAGCAGCCTCCTCGGGGTCTACGAGACCCAGTACTTC.

The chain links TRBV12-3 or TRBV12-4 to TRBJ1-2; a weak D match, TRBD1 (5 bases). The V end lost 5 bases, the J end lost 4 bases, and 14 bases lay between the germline ends. This CDR3 contains 14 residues. The CDR3 reads CASSPGPGTYGYTF. In DNA, the CDR3 is TGTGCCAGCAGTCCGGGACCAGGGACCTATGGCTACACCTTC.

The chain links TRBV7-9 to TRBJ1-5, with D maybe TRBD1 (5 bases). The CDR3 length is 15 residues. The V gene's germline CDR1 is SEHNR and CDR2 FQNEAQ (reference sequence). Trimming pared 2 bases from V and 2 bases from J, leaving 10 bases between. The CDR3 loop is CASSLRQSGNQPQHF. As DNA, the CDR3 is TGTGCCAGCAGCTTAAGACAGTCGGGCAATCAGCCCCAGCATTTT. The whole variable domain, filled in from reference TRBV7-9 and TRBJ1-5, reads DTGVSQNPRHKITKRGQNVTFRCDPISEHNRLYWYRQTLGQGPEFLTYFQNEAQLEKSRLLSDRFSAERPKGSFSTLEIQRTEQGDSAMYLCASSLRQSGNQPQHFGDGTRLSIL.